The 25 T cell receptor beta chains reported below all come from one sample, sequenced in a study of blood T cell repertoires in COVID-19. Produced via immunoSEQ multiplex PCR; TCRdb's table is partial and in-frame only. This sample has approximately 380,000 clones, with 88% found just once. The sample was PBMCs or T cells enriched from blood (not recorded which). These receptors were obtained from a woman between 18 and 30 years old who had recovered from COVID-19.

The genes are TRBV14 and TRBJ2-1, with D possibly TRBD2 on 6 matching bases. There are 17 residues in the CDR3. Germline assignment: CDR1 SGHDN and CDR2 FVKESK. The V end was cut by 5 bases, the J end by 3 bases, with 20 bases between. Here the CDR3 DNA reads TGTGCCAGCAGCTATCAGACCCGACTAGACGGCTACAATGAGCAGTTCTTC. It specifies CASSYQTRLDGYNEQFF.

The V gene is TRBV10-3, the J gene TRBJ2-5, with 7 bases fitting TRBD2. In germline, CDR1 is ENHRY, CDR2 SYGVKD. The CDR3 contains 13 residues. The trim removed 4 bases at V and 5 bases at J, leaving 4 bases unmatched. Written as DNA, the CDR3 is TGTGCCATCAGTGGACTAGCTGGGGAGACCCAGTACTTC. Translation: CAISGLAGETQYF.

The CDR3 DNA is TGTGCCAGCAGCCCCACAGGGGTTGGTCAGCCCCAGCATTTT. Its translation: CASSPTGVGQPQHF. The J gene is TRBJ1-5, the V gene TRBV7-2; TRBD1 aligns across 7 bases. The V gene's germline CDR1 is SGHTA and CDR2 FQGNSA. The CDR3 sequence is 14 residues long. The J segment lost 6 bases and the V segment lost 5 bases, leaving 7 bases of the junction unmatched. The full variable domain, in which reference TRBV7-2 and TRBJ1-5 provide the parts outside the CDR3, is GAGVSQSPSNKVTEKGKDVELRCDPISGHTALYWYRQSLGQGLEFLIYFQGNSAPDKSGLPSDRFSAERTGGSVSTLTIQRTQQEDSAVYLCASSPTGVGQPQHFGDGTRLSIL.

The J gene is TRBJ1-4, the V gene TRBV27; D uncertain. V was pared by 3 bases and J by 8 bases, with 16 bases between. Germline CDR1 and CDR2: MNHEY and SMNVEV (reference sequence). The CDR3 contains 15 residues. The CDR3 coding sequence is TGTGCCAGCAGTTTGGGTGTGTCAGGAAGGGAAAAACTGTTTTTT. It yields the protein CASSLGVSGREKLFF. The full variable domain, in which reference TRBV27 and TRBJ1-4 provide the parts outside the CDR3, is EAQVTQNPRYLITVTGKKLTVTCSQNMNHEYMSWYRQDPGLGLRQIYYSMNVEVTDKGDVPEGYKVSRKEKRNFPLILESPSPNQTSLYFCASSLGVSGREKLFFGSGTQLSVL.

V and J are TRBV5-8 and TRBJ2-1; 7 nucleotides line up with TRBD1. V lost 5 bases and J lost 3; bases outside the gene matches: 14. CDR3 length: 17 amino acids. Per germline, CDR1 SGHTS and CDR2 YDEGEE. The CDR3 spells CASSLHTGVGYYNEQFF. CDR3 coding DNA: TGTGCCAGCAGTCTACATACAGGGGTGGGTTACTACAATGAGCAGTTCTTC.

This clone appeared once. This chain links TRBV6-4 with TRBJ2-7; 8 positions match TRBD1. Germline V gene lookup returns CDR1 MRHNA and CDR2 SNTAGT. Unmatched junction bases numbered 10, after V lost 4 bases and J lost 5 bases. The CDR3 has 15 amino acids. The DNA of the CDR3 is TGTGCCAGCAGTGTTTTCGGACAGGGATACGACGAGCAGTACTTC. It translates to CASSVFGQGYDEQYF.

A few counts support this clone. The gene calls are TRBV7-9 and TRBJ2-2; 7 bases agree with TRBD1. CDR3 length: 19 amino acids. The V segment lost 3 bases and the J segment 0 bases; nucleotides outside the gene matches: 13. Germline-derived CDR1 and CDR2 are SEHNR and FQNEAQ (reference sequence). The CDR3 reads CASSLRIGQEPPNTGELFF. DNA of the CDR3: TGTGCCAGCAGCTTGAGAATCGGACAGGAGCCGCCGAACACCGGGGAGCTGTTTTTT.

The chain links TRBV7-9 to TRBJ1-1; D call uncertain. The germline CDR1 and CDR2 sequences are SEHNR and FQNEAQ (reference sequence). The CDR3 totals 14 residues. Between the trimmed V and J ends, which lost 4 bases and 0 bases, there was a span of 9 bases. The CDR3 DNA reads as TGTGCCAGCAGCTCTTCAGTGATGAACACTGAAGCTTTCTTT. Amino acid sequence: CASSSSVMNTEAFF.

The chain couples TRBV14 to TRBJ2-3, with TRBD2 identical over 12 bases. With 2 bases clipped from V and 2 bases from J, the junction kept 2 bases outside the gene matches. The CDR3 length is 16 residues. CDR1 is SGHDN and CDR2 is FVKESK in the germline V gene. The CDR3 nucleotides are TGTGCCAGCAGCCAACGGACTAGCGGGGACACAGATACGCAGTATTTT. Its translation: CASSQRTSGDTDTQYF.

The chain joins TRBV5-4 to TRBJ2-1, with TRBD2 matching 8 bases. CDR1 is SGHNT and CDR2 is YYREEE in the germline V gene (reference sequence). The ends lost 0 bases at V and 7 bases at J; junction bases unmatched: 9. The CDR3 spans 16 residues. CDR3 residues: CASSLVLAGLGNEQFF. The CDR3, as DNA: TGTGCCAGCAGCTTGGTGCTAGCGGGCCTGGGGAATGAGCAGTTCTTC.

V gene TRBV5-1 combines with J gene TRBJ1-1; TRBD1 might be the D (5 bases). The CDR3 has 15 amino acids. Trimming pared 0 bases from V and 2 bases from J, leaving 11 bases between. The germline V gene has CDR1 SGHRS and CDR2 YFSETQ. The DNA for the CDR3 is TGCGCCAGCAGCTTGGGATTACAGGTTAACACTGAAGCTTTCTTT. Amino acids: CASSLGLQVNTEAFF.

The chain combines TRBV3-1 (or the pseudogene TRBV3-2) with TRBJ2-7, with 7 bases that match TRBD2. Germline assignment: CDR1 LGHDT and CDR2 YNNKEL (reference sequence). The CDR3 is made up of 15 amino acids. Germline trimming cut 4 bases from V and 2 bases from J; bases unmatched to any gene: 8. CDR3 nucleotides: TGTGCCAGCAGCCTCGGGACTAACTCTGCCTACGAGCAGTACTTC. Its translation: CASSLGTNSAYEQYF.

The chain recombines TRBV4-3 with TRBJ1-5; no reliable D call. The V and J ends lost 1 base and 2 bases respectively, with 9 bases between them. Germline V gene data show CDR1 as LGHNA and CDR2 as YSLEER. The CDR3 is made up of 15 amino acids. CDR3 nucleotides: TGCGCCAGCAGCCAAGCCCGTTCCGGCAATCAGCCCCAGCATTTT. Protein: CASSQARSGNQPQHF.

The chain employs TRBV12-3 or TRBV12-4 and TRBJ2-7; 9 bases are a match to TRBD1. CDR3 size: 13 residues. V trimming: 6 bases; J trimming: 5 bases; junction bases outside the gene matches: 5. The CDR3 reads CASRPGQGDEQYF. CDR3 nucleotides: TGTGCCAGCAGGCCGGGACAGGGTGACGAGCAGTACTTC.

J is TRBJ1-6 and V is TRBV19, with 7 positions matching TRBD1. Looked up from germline, CDR1 is LNHDA and CDR2 is SQIVND (reference sequence). The CDR3 runs 17 residues. V lost 4 bases to trimming and J lost 6 bases; unmatched junction nucleotides: 12. In nucleotides, the CDR3 is TGTGCCAGTAGTACGGGGGCCTACAGGGGTAGTAATTCACCCCTCCACTTT. It specifies CASSTGAYRGSNSPLHF. The variable domain in full, with the rest retrieved from reference TRBV19 and TRBJ1-6, is DGGITQSPKYLFRKEGQNVTLSCEQNLNHDAMYWYRQDPGQGLRLIYYSQIVNDFQKGDIAEGYSVSREKKESFPLTVTSAQKNPTAFYLCASSTGAYRGSNSPLHFGNGTRLTVT.

The chain recombines TRBV4-1 with TRBJ2-1; D might be TRBD2 (5 bases). The CDR3 loop spans 15 amino acids. Germline CDR1 is MGHRA and CDR2 is YSYEKL. V was trimmed by 0 bases and J by 2 bases, leaving 8 bases between them. CDR3 protein: CASSQDPAAYNEQFF. CDR3 coding DNA: TGCGCCAGCAGCCAAGATCCAGCGGCCTACAATGAGCAGTTCTTC.

The chain recombines TRBV6-5 with TRBJ1-6; unclear D gene. Per germline, CDR1 MNHEY and CDR2 SVGAGI. The CDR3 has 14 amino acids. V lost 2 bases, J lost 7 bases, and 9 bases lay in between. The CDR3 region has the DNA TGTGCCAGCAGTTACCGGGGAGCGAATTCACCCCTCCACTTT. Translated: CASSYRGANSPLHF.

The V gene is TRBV28, the J gene TRBJ1-5; 8 nucleotides line up with TRBD1. The CDR3 covers 17 residues. V trimming: 2 bases; J trimming: 4 bases; junction bases outside the gene matches: 10. Per the germline V gene, CDR1 is MDHEN and CDR2 is SYDVKM. CDR3 in amino acids: CASSLGRTGTTNQPQHF. CDR3 nucleotides: TGTGCCAGCAGTTTAGGGAGGACAGGGACCACAAATCAGCCCCAGCATTTT.

The V call is TRBV18, the J call TRBJ1-4; D is uncertain. This CDR3 has 17 amino acids. Germline values: CDR1 KGHSH, CDR2 LQKENI. The germline V and J ends were trimmed by 3 bases and 5 bases, with 19 bases remaining between them. CDR3 sequence: CASSPPVVGQRNEKLFF. For the CDR3, the DNA is TGTGCCAGCTCACCCCCCGTTGTTGGGCAGAGAAATGAAAAACTGTTTTTT.

This chain joins TRBV19 and TRBJ1-4; D remains unclear. Germline-derived CDR1 and CDR2 are LNHDA and SQIVND (reference sequence). This CDR3 has 14 amino acids. V was pared by 4 bases and J by 0 bases, with 6 bases between. The CDR3 spells CASSKYATNEKLFF. The CDR3 DNA sequence: TGTGCCAGTAGTAAATATGCAACTAATGAAAAACTGTTTTTT.

V is TRBV4-3 and J is TRBJ1-5; possible D gene TRBD1, 6 bases. The CDR3 length is 16 residues. The germline V and J ends were trimmed by 0 bases and 2 bases, with 11 bases remaining between them. CDR1 is LGHNA and CDR2 is YSLEER in the germline V gene. CDR3 in amino acids: CASSQDHRDRNQPQHF. In nucleotides, the CDR3 is TGCGCCAGCAGCCAAGATCACAGGGATCGCAATCAGCCCCAGCATTTT.

V usage is TRBV19 and J usage is TRBJ1-2; the match to TRBD1 covers 9 bases. CDR1 and CDR2 (germline): LNHDA, SQIVND (reference sequence). CDR3 length: 15 residues. The J segment lost 2 bases and the V segment lost 8 bases, leaving 9 bases of the junction unmatched. CDR3 bases: TGTGCCAGTCTAAAACAGGGGGCCCGGAACTATGGCTACACCTTC. This encodes CASLKQGARNYGYTF.

This clone showed up just a few times. CDR3 sequence (DNA): TGCGCCAGCAGCCAAGGGGAGAGGGAGCTGCAGTACTTC. Protein product: CASSQGERELQYF. The chain combines TRBV4-1 with TRBJ2-7; tentative D call: TRBD2 (5 bases). The CDR3 runs to 13 residues. Germline V gene data show CDR1 as MGHRA and CDR2 as YSYEKL. The germline V and J ends were trimmed by 1 base and 9 bases, with 13 bases remaining between them.

The chain joins TRBV19 to TRBJ1-5; 8 bases are a match to TRBD1. The ends lost 3 bases at V and 7 bases at J; junction bases unmatched: 5. CDR3 size: 14 residues. Germline V CDR1 and CDR2: LNHDA, SQIVND (reference sequence). The CDR3 here is CASSIKQGGQPQHF. The CDR3 DNA is TGTGCCAGTAGTATCAAACAGGGGGGCCAGCCCCAGCATTTT.

The table lists this clone with a count of one. The V gene is TRBV28, the J gene TRBJ2-1; D is possibly TRBD2 (7 bases). V lost 8 bases and J 5 bases, leaving 13 bases between the germline ends. The germline gives CDR1 MDHEN, CDR2 SYDVKM. CDR3 size: 13 residues. Here the CDR3 DNA reads TGTGCCAGCTCGGGGGGCCCTGACAATGAGCAGTTCTTC. Translating gives CASSGGPDNEQFF.